The present TCR beta chain was sequenced within a study of control samples from healthy donors and cancer patients. Clones were sequenced by immunoSEQ multiplex PCR, and TCRdb holds only the in-frame ones, with some missing. The table records under 95,000 clones, about 89% of them present only once. Germline values: CDR1 SGHAT, CDR2 FQNNGV. V dropped 7 bases and J dropped 7 bases, with 16 bases sitting between them. The CDR3 contains 14 residues. The genes are TRBV11-2 and TRBJ1-4, with unresolved D. This receptor was obtained from a woman in her 30s in good health. The sample was blood. The CDR3: CASNEGYIGEKLFF. The CDR3 region has the DNA TGTGCCAGCAACGAAGGGTATATTGGTGAAAAACTGTTTTTT.